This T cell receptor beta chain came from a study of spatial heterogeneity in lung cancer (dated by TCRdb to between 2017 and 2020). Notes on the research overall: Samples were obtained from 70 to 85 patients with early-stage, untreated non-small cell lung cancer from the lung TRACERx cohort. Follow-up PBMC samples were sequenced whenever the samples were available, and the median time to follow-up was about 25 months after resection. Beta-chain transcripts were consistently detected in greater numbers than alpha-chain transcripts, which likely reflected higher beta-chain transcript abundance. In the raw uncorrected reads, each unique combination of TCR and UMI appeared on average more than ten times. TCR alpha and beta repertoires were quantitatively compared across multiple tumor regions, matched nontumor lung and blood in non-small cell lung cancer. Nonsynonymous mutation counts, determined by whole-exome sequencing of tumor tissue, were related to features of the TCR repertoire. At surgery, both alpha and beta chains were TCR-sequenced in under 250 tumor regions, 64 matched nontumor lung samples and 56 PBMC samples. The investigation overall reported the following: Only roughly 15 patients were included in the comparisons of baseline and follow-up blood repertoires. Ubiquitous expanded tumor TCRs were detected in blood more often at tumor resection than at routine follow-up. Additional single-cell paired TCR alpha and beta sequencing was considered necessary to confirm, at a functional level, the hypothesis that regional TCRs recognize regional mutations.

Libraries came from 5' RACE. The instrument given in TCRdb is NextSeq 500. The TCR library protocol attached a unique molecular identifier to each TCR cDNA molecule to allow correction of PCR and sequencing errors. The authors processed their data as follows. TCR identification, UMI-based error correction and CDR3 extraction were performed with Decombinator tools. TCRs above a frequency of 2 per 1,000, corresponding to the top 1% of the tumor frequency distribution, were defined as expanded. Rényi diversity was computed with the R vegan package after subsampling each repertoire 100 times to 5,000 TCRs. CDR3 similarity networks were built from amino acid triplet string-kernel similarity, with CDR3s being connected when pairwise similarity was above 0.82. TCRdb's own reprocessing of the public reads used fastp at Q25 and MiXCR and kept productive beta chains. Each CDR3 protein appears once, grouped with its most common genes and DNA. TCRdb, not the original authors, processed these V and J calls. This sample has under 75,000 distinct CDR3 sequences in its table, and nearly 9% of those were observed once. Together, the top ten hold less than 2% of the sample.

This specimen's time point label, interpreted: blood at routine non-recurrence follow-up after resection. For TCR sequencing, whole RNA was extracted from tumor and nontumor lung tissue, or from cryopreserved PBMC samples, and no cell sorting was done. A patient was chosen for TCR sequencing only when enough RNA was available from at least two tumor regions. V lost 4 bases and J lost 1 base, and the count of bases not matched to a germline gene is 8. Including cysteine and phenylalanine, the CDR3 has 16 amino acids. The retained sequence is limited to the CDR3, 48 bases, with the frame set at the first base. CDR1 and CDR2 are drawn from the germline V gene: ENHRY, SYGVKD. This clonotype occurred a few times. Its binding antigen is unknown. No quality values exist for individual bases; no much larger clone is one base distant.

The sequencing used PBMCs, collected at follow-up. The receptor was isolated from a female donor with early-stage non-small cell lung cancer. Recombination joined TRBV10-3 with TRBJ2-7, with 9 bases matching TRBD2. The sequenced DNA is TGTGCCATCAGTGCCTCACTAGCGGGTGTTTCCTACGAGCAGTACTTC. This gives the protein CAISASLAGVSYEQYF.